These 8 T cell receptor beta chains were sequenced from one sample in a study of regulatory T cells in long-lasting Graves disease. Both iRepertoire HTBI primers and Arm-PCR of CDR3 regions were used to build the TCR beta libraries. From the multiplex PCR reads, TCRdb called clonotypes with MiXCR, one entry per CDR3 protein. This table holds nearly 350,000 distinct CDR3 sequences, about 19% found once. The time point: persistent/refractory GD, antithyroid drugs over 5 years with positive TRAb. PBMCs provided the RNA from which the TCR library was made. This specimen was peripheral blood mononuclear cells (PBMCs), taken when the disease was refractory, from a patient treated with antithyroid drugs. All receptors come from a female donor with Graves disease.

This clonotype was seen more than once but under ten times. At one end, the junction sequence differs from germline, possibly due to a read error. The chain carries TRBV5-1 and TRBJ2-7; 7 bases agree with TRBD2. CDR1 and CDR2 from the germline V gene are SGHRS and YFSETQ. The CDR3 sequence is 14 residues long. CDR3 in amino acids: CASSEGLAAGEQYF. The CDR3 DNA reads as TGTGCCAGCAGTGAGGGGCTAGCGGCGGGGGAGCAGTACTTC.

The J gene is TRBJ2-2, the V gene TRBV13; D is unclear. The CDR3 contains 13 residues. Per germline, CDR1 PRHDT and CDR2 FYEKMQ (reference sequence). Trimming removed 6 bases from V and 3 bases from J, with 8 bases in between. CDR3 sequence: CASSSRHTGELFF. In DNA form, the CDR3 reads TGTGCCAGCAGTTCACGTCACACCGGGGAGCTGTTTTTT.

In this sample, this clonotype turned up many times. CDR3 bases: TGTGCCAGCAGTCCAGCCGGAAACACCATATATTTT. Protein product: CASSPAGNTIYF. This rearrangement joins TRBV6-1 to TRBJ1-3, with unresolved D. Trimming took off 5 bases at V and 4 bases at J, with 6 bases between the two ends. The V gene's germline CDR1 is MNHNS and CDR2 SASEGT. The CDR3 has 12 residues.

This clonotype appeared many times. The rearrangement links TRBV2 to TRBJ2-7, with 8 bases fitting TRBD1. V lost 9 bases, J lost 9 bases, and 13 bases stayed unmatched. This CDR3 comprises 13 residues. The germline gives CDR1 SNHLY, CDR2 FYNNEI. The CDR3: CASLKDRAASQYF. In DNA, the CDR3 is TGTGCCAGTCTCAAGGACAGGGCAGCCTCGCAGTACTTC. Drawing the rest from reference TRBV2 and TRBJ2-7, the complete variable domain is EPEVTQTPSHQVTQMGQEVILRCVPISNHLYFYWYRQILGQKVEFLVSFYNNEISEKSEIFDDQFSVERPDGSNFTLKIRSTKLEDSAMYFCASLKDRAASQYFGPGTRLTVT.

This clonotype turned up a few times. The CDR3 here is CASSLRTGGNYEQYF. DNA of the CDR3: TGTGCCAGCAGCCTGCGGACAGGAGGGAACTACGAGCAGTACTTC. This chain joins TRBV7-2 and TRBJ2-7; tentatively, D is TRBD1 (7 bases). CDR3 length: 15 residues. V dropped 5 bases and J dropped 3 bases, with 17 bases sitting between them. The germline gives CDR1 SGHTA, CDR2 FQGNSA.

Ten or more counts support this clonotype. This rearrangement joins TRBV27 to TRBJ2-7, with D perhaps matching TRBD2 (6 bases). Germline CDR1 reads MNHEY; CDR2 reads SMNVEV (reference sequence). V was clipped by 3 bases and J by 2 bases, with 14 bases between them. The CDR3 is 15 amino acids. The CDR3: CASSLAGTGAYEQYF. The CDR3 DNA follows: TGTGCCAGCAGTTTGGCTGGGACTGGAGCCTACGAGCAGTACTTC.

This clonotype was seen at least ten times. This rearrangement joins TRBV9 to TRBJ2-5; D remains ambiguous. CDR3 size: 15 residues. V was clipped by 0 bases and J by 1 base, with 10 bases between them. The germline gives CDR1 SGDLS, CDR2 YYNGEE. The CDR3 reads CASSVGTEVQETQYF. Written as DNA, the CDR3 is TGTGCCAGCAGCGTAGGGACCGAAGTCCAAGAGACCCAGTACTTC. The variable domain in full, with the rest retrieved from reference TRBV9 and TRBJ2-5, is DSGVTQTPKHLITATGQRVTLRCSPRSGDLSVYWYQQSLDQGLQFLIQYYNGEERAKGNILERFSAQQFPDLHSELNLSSLELGDSALYFCASSVGTEVQETQYFGPGTRLLVL.

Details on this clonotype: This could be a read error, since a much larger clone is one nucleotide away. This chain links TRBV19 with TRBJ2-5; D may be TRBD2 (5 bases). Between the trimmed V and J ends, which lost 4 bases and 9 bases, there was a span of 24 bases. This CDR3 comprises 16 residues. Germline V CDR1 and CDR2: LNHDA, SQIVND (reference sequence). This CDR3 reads CASSSGRKGFLEAQYF. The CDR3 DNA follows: TGTGCCAGTAGTAGCGGTCGGAAGGGATTCTTGGAGGCCCAGTACTTC. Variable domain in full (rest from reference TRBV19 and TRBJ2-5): DGGITQSPKYLFRKEGQNVTLSCEQNLNHDAMYWYRQDPGQGLRLIYYSQIVNDFQKGDIAEGYSVSREKKESFPLTVTSAQKNPTAFYLCASSSGRKGFLEAQYFGPGTRLLVL.